This T cell receptor (beta chain) was recovered during a study of identifying expanded T cells in peripheral blood. Concerning this clone itself: Antigen specificity is unknown.

During the collection period, no donor immune events like infections were recorded. General study results and limits: Over approximately two and four weeks, about 15 and 19 clones changed, versus around 1.2 between replicates. Variance in clone template counts between roughly two-week samples significantly increased with total template count across all healthy donors.

Generated by immunoSEQ multiplex PCR, the TCRdb table keeps only in-frame clones and is missing some. Of over 80,000 clones in the sample, approximately 86% were seen once. Sequencing used blood. The clonotype comes from a person aged 18 to 75 in good health.

The chain's CDR3 is CASSLRTFYNEQFF. In DNA, the CDR3 is TGTGCCAGCAGCTTGAGGACCTTTTACAATGAGCAGTTCTTC. The chain couples TRBV13 to TRBJ2-1, with D unresolved. The CDR3 runs to 14 residues. Germline CDR1 PRHDT, CDR2 FYEKMQ (reference sequence). V was pared by 3 bases and J by 4 bases, with 10 bases between.